These 21 T cell receptor beta chains were all obtained from the same sample, sequenced in a study of T-cell reconstitution after alpha-beta-depleted transplantation in children. Unique molecular identifiers tagged the TCRbeta library. TCRdb passed the PCR reads through MiXCR, listing each CDR3 protein once. The sample carries about 310,000 distinct CDR3 sequences, 23% recorded once. This sample comprised PBMCs, mostly from graft donor cells, obtained 180 days after TCRalphabeta/CD19-depleted stem cell transplant. The receptor source for this set is a male patient aged 10-17 years who had a stem cell transplant for acute lymphoblastic leukemia, so the T cells may come from the graft donor.

This clonotype was picked up a small number of times. This chain uses TRBV7-3 with TRBJ2-3, with TRBD2 matching 7 bases. The germline V gene encodes CDR1 SGHTA and CDR2 FQGTGA. V lost 7 bases, J lost 1 base, and 5 bases stayed unmatched. The CDR3 extends over 14 amino acids. The CDR3 region has the DNA TGTGCCAGCAAGCGGGGTTCTGGCACAGATACGCAGTATTTT. Protein sequence: CASKRGSGTDTQYF.

In this sample, this clonotype turned up a few times. V is TRBV20-1 and J is TRBJ2-7, with TRBD1 matching 7 bases. J lost 3 bases, V lost 0 bases, and 8 bases had no gene match. This CDR3 has 15 residues. Germline V gene sequence: CDR1 DFQATT, CDR2 SNEGSKA (reference sequence). CDR3 DNA: TGCAGTGCTAGAGATAAGCCGGGACAGAACTACGAGCAGTACTTC. Encoded protein: CSARDKPGQNYEQYF.

The sample holds a few counts of this clonotype. V usage is TRBV5-4 and J usage is TRBJ1-6; TRBD1 agrees at 10 bases. The CDR3 spans 15 residues. Germline-derived CDR1 and CDR2 are SGHNT and YYREEE (reference sequence). V lost 3 bases and J lost 9; bases outside the gene matches: 6. Written as DNA, the CDR3 is TGTGCCAGCAGCTCCGCCGACAGGGGGCTTTCACCCCTCCACTTT. Protein: CASSSADRGLSPLHF.

This clonotype was detected a few times. This chain joins TRBV29-1 and TRBJ2-7; D gene uncertain. Trimming took 2 bases from V and 1 from J, leaving 3 bases between them. CDR1 is SQVTM and CDR2 is ANQGSEA in the germline V gene. The CDR3 contains 11 residues. As DNA, the CDR3 is TGCAGCGTTGAACAGTCCTACGAGCAGTACTTC. This codes for CSVEQSYEQYF.

The J gene is TRBJ2-5, the V gene TRBV10-2, with unresolved D. From germline, CDR1 is WSHSY and CDR2 SAAADI. The CDR3 length is 19 residues. V was shortened by 3 bases and J by 0 bases, with 23 bases between the two germline ends. The DNA for the CDR3 is TGCGCCAGCAGTGACATAGAAGGGTTGGGTCTGCGGTACCAAGAGACCCAGTACTTC. Protein sequence: CASSDIEGLGLRYQETQYF.

This sequence joins TRBV7-9 and TRBJ2-5, with TRBD2 identical over 11 bases. This CDR3 comprises 14 residues. The ends lost 4 bases at V and 3 bases at J; junction bases unmatched: 1. Germline-derived CDR1 and CDR2 are SEHNR and FQNEAQ (reference sequence). The CDR3 nucleotides are TGTGCCAGCAGCTCGACTAGCGGGAAAGAGACCCAGTACTTC. The encoded protein is CASSSTSGKETQYF.

This clonotype has a handful of counts. The chain is built from TRBV29-1 and TRBJ1-2; the D gene is possibly TRBD1 (6 bases). Germline V lookup: CDR1 SQVTM, CDR2 ANQGSEA. Trimming removed 6 bases at V and 4 bases at J, with 15 bases between. The CDR3 extends over 13 amino acids. The CDR3 loop is CSVDRTAGYGYTF. For the CDR3, the DNA is TGCAGCGTCGACAGGACCGCGGGCTATGGCTACACCTTC. Based on the CDR3 plus reference TRBV29-1 and TRBJ1-2, the full variable domain is SAVISQKPSRDICQRGTSLTIQCQVDSQVTMMFWYRQQPGQSLTLIATANQGSEATYESGFVIDKFPISRPNLTFSTLTVSNMSPEDSSIYLCSVDRTAGYGYTFGSGTRLTVV.

This clonotype has only a few counts. The J gene is TRBJ2-7, the V gene TRBV6-5, with 8 bases lining up with TRBD1. Unmatched junction bases numbered 6, after V lost 2 bases and J lost 3 bases. The CDR3 runs 15 residues. Germline V gene sequence: CDR1 MNHEY, CDR2 SVGAGI. The CDR3 region is CASSYGDRPDYEQYF. The CDR3 DNA reads TGTGCCAGCAGTTACGGGGACAGGCCTGACTACGAGCAGTACTTC.

With regard to this clonotype: Possible read error: a much larger clone is one base away. Since no conserved phenylalanine or tryptophan closes the CDR3, a read error is the likely cause. This rearrangement joins TRBV7-9 to TRBJ2-7; D is unclear. This CDR3 spans 11 amino acids. Germline-derived CDR1 and CDR2 are SEHNR and FQNEAQ (reference sequence). Trimming removed 4 bases from V and 3 bases from J, with 4 bases in between. The CDR3 is CASSSYYEQYL. The DNA of the CDR3 is TGTGCCAGCAGCTCCTACTACGAGCAGTACCTC.

The CDR3 sequence: CANSLEEETQYF. DNA of the CDR3: TGTGCCAATAGCCTAGAGGAGGAGACCCAGTACTTC. This chain links TRBV2 with TRBJ2-5; no definite D call. Between the trimmed V and J ends, which lost 10 bases and 5 bases, there was a span of 14 bases. Looked up from germline, CDR1 is SNHLY and CDR2 is FYNNEI. This CDR3 contains 12 residues.

This clonotype was observed a few times. This chain joins TRBV7-2 and TRBJ2-3; maybe TRBD1 (6 bases). The CDR3 covers 14 residues. Per germline, CDR1 SGHTA and CDR2 FQGNSA. The V and J ends lost 3 bases and 10 bases respectively, with 17 bases between them. CDR3: CASSLTSGAGAQYF. The CDR3 bases are TGTGCCAGCAGCTTGACATCCGGAGCAGGGGCGCAGTATTTT.

In this sample, this clonotype turned up a few times. This sequence joins TRBV20-1 and TRBJ2-7, with TRBD2 matching 8 bases. CDR1 is DFQATT and CDR2 is SNEGSKA in the germline V gene (reference sequence). This CDR3 has 16 amino acids. The V gene end was trimmed by 5 bases and the J gene end by 4 bases; junction bases not matched to a gene: 16. CDR3 sequence: CSAPNPGRGRTYEQYF. DNA of the CDR3: TGCAGTGCTCCAAACCCTGGTCGCGGGAGGACTTACGAGCAGTACTTC.

This clonotype came up a few times. The chain has TRBV10-2 and TRBJ2-5, with D unclear. The CDR3 sequence is 16 residues long. The ends were cut back, 2 bases at V and 1 base at J, with 14 bases in the middle. The germline gives CDR1 WSHSY, CDR2 SAAADI. As DNA, the CDR3 is TGCGCCAGCAGTGAGCCGGGCCGCTGGACCCAAGAGACCCAGTACTTC. Translating it yields CASSEPGRWTQETQYF.

This chain joins TRBV21-1 and TRBJ1-2. TRBV21-1 is a recognized pseudogene. The CDR3 sequence is 13 residues long. The CDR3 DNA follows: TGTGCCGGAAGCCTCAGTGGGGACGATGGCTACACCTTC. Residues: CAGSLSGDDGYTF.

This clonotype has only a few counts. The chain employs TRBV7-2 and TRBJ2-1; TRBD1 or TRBD2 may be the D gene (5 bases each). V was pared by 6 bases and J by 9 bases, with 18 bases between. CDR1 is SGHTA and CDR2 is FQGNSA in the germline V gene. This CDR3 is 14 amino acids long. In DNA form, the CDR3 reads TGTGCCAGCAGTTTACGGGGCGTACGGAGTGAGCAGTTCTTC. It translates to CASSLRGVRSEQFF.

The rearrangement links TRBV7-3 to TRBJ2-3; TRBD1 might be the D (8 bases). CDR1 is SGHTA and CDR2 is FQGTGA in the germline V gene. V gave up 4 bases and J gave up 2 bases, with 13 bases separating them. CDR3 length: 15 amino acids. This CDR3 is CASSSQGGYTDTQYF. CDR3 sequence (DNA): TGTGCCAGCAGCTCACAGGGGGGGTACACAGATACGCAGTATTTT.

The J gene is TRBJ2-7, the V gene TRBV20-1; 7 bases align to TRBD2. The CDR3 extends over 13 amino acids. The V segment lost 5 bases and the J segment 4 bases; nucleotides outside the gene matches: 8. Germline CDR1 and CDR2: DFQATT and SNEGSKA (reference sequence). The CDR3 DNA reads TGCAGTGCTTGGCCCGGGACTAATTACGAGCAGTACTTC. Its translation: CSAWPGTNYEQYF.

The chain couples TRBV4-1 to TRBJ1-2; D unresolved. Germline lookup yields CDR1 MGHRA and CDR2 YSYEKL. The CDR3 length is 15 residues. This CDR3 reads CATADELRPYYGYTF. The CDR3, as DNA: TGCGCTACAGCAGACGAACTCCGACCATACTATGGCTACACCTTC.

The genes are TRBV2 and TRBJ2-4, with D perhaps TRBD1 (5 bases). Germline V CDR1 and CDR2: SNHLY, FYNNEI. Between the trimmed V and J ends, which lost 1 base and 0 bases, there was a span of 10 bases. CDR3 length: 16 residues. CDR3 in amino acids: CASSEGSREAKNIQYF. The CDR3 nucleotides are TGTGCCAGCAGTGAAGGGTCCAGGGAAGCCAAAAACATTCAGTACTTC.

In this sample, this clonotype turned up a few times. The chain has TRBV6-2 or TRBV6-3 and TRBJ2-7, with D perhaps matching TRBD2 (5 bases). V lost 7 bases and J 6 bases, leaving 22 bases between the germline ends. The germline CDR1 and CDR2 sequences are MNHEY and SVGEGT. This CDR3 has 15 amino acids. In nucleotides, the CDR3 is TGTGCCAGCACCACACCCATGGGGAGAGTGTGCGAGCAGTACTTC. It codes for CASTTPMGRVCEQYF.

This clonotype showed up just a few times. The rearrangement links TRBV7-9 to TRBJ2-3; 7 bases agree with TRBD2. Germline V gene lookup returns CDR1 SEHNR and CDR2 FQNEAQ (reference sequence). The ends lost 6 bases at V and 6 bases at J; junction bases unmatched: 9. The CDR3 spans 14 residues. The CDR3 sequence is CASSRLAEGDTQYF. DNA for the CDR3: TGTGCCAGCAGTCGCCTAGCGGAGGGGGATACGCAGTATTTT.